Shown below are 17 T cell receptor beta chains from a single sample sequenced in a study of vaccination and CD4 T cells after COVID-19. Cultured CD4+ T cell DNA was sequenced using the Oncomine TCR Beta short-read assay. TCRdb re-analysed the PCR reads in MiXCR, keeping a single row per CDR3 protein. The sample carries roughly 8,900 distinct CDR3 sequences, roughly three fifths recorded once. Which antigens these TCRs recognize remains unknown. Treatment reported: approximately nine-day PBMC culture with coronavirus spike peptide pools or control peptides (ViraFEST assay). This material consisted of cultured CD4+ T cells from blood, taken after SARS-CoV-2 vaccination. The source is a human donor with COVID-19.

The CDR3 sequence is CASSPIGPETQYF. The CDR3 DNA is TGTGCCAGCAGCCCAATAGGACCAGAGACCCAGTACTTC. The rearrangement uses TRBV6-1 and TRBJ2-5; D gene ambiguous. The germline V and J ends were trimmed by 6 bases and 4 bases, with 12 bases remaining between them. The CDR3 loop spans 13 amino acids. Per germline, CDR1 MNHNS and CDR2 SASEGT.

The rearrangement links TRBV5-4 to TRBJ2-5; perhaps TRBD1 as D (5 bases). This CDR3 contains 16 residues. V dropped 4 bases and J dropped 1 base, with 17 bases sitting between them. The germline V gene has CDR1 SGHNT and CDR2 YYREEE (reference sequence). The CDR3 sequence is CASSPASGSSQETQYF. CDR3 DNA: TGTGCCAGCAGCCCCGCTTCAGGGTCAAGCCAAGAGACCCAGTACTTC.

This clonotype was recorded a few times. The CDR3 region has the DNA TGTGCCAGCAGTTTAAGGTTAGGGAACACTGAAGCTTTCTTT. Its protein product is CASSLRLGNTEAFF. The rearrangement uses TRBV27 and TRBJ1-1, with D unclear. CDR3 length: 14 amino acids. CDR1 and CDR2 from the germline V gene are MNHEY and SMNVEV (reference sequence). V dropped 2 bases and J dropped 1 base, with 8 bases sitting between them.

The rearrangement links TRBV4-1 to TRBJ1-2, with D hard to call. The CDR3 consists of 15 residues. Germline CDR1 reads MGHRA; CDR2 reads YSYEKL. Trimming left V 4 bases short and J 0 bases short, with 12 bases between. The CDR3 DNA reads TGCGCCAGCAGCCCCGAGGAGGGCTCTAACTATGGCTACACCTTC. This gives the protein CASSPEEGSNYGYTF.

The CDR3 spells CASSLWGVNEQYF. The CDR3 coding sequence is TGTGCCAGCAGCTTGTGGGGCGTCAACGAGCAGTACTTC. V usage is TRBV7-2 and J usage is TRBJ2-7, with D possibly matching TRBD1 (5 bases). V lost 3 bases and J lost 5, with 11 bases in between. The CDR3 loop spans 13 amino acids. Germline loops: CDR1 SGHTA, CDR2 FQGNSA.

This clonotype was observed a few times. The chain uses TRBV7-2 and TRBJ1-5, with a weak D call TRBD1 (5 bases). CDR1 is SGHTA and CDR2 is FQGNSA in the germline V gene. The ends were cut back, 2 bases at V and 5 bases at J, with 13 bases in the middle. The CDR3 extends over 15 amino acids. In DNA form, the CDR3 reads TGTGCCAGCAGCTTAAGTACGGGGCGGGATCAGCCCCAGCATTTT. This codes for CASSLSTGRDQPQHF. Full variable domain (outside the CDR3, taken from reference TRBV7-2 and TRBJ1-5): GAGVSQSPSNKVTEKGKDVELRCDPISGHTALYWYRQSLGQGLEFLIYFQGNSAPDKSGLPSDRFSAERTGGSVSTLTIQRTQQEDSAVYLCASSLSTGRDQPQHFGDGTRLSIL.

The chain uses TRBV6-1 and TRBJ2-3; the D is unclear. V gave up 7 bases and J gave up 0 bases, with 14 bases separating them. This CDR3 has 15 amino acids. Germline CDR1 reads MNHNS; CDR2 reads SASEGT. Here the CDR3 reads CASTPGGTSTDTQYF. The CDR3 nucleotides read TGTGCCAGCACCCCCGGCGGAACTAGCACAGATACGCAGTATTTT.

In this sample, this clonotype turned up once. This rearrangement joins TRBV20-1 to TRBJ2-1, with D perhaps matching TRBD1 or TRBD2 (5 bases each). Looked up from germline, CDR1 is DFQATT and CDR2 is SNEGSKA (reference sequence). The CDR3 length is 12 residues. The V gene lost 6 bases and the J gene lost 10 bases, with 16 bases spanning the gap. Here the CDR3 reads CSAWDASTEQFF. CDR3 coding DNA: TGCAGTGCCTGGGACGCGTCCACCGAGCAGTTCTTC.

For this clonotype: The junction departs from the called germline gene at one end, perhaps through a read error. The chain joins TRBV10-1 to TRBJ2-1; TRBD1 matches at 7 bases. Germline lookup yields CDR1 WNHNN and CDR2 SYGVQD (reference sequence). The CDR3 extends over 12 amino acids. The CDR3 coding sequence is TGCGCCAGCGGTGACAGGGATCAAGAGCAGTTCTTC. Translated, it gives CASGDRDQEQFF.

This chain connects TRBV19 to TRBJ2-5; 7 positions match TRBD1. Germline CDR1 LNHDA, CDR2 SQIVND (reference sequence). V gave up 6 bases and J gave up 0 bases; unmatched junction bases: 7. The CDR3 is 15 amino acids. CDR3 amino acids: CASSLGQRYQETQYF. CDR3 in DNA: TGTGCCAGTAGCCTGGGACAGCGATACCAAGAGACCCAGTACTTC.

This rearrangement joins TRBV19 to TRBJ1-1; no reliable D call. The V end was cut by 8 bases, the J end by 9 bases, with 10 bases between. The length of the CDR3 is 10 residues. Germline CDR1 reads LNHDA; CDR2 reads SQIVND (reference sequence). The CDR3 spells CASHGRQAFF. The CDR3 DNA sequence: TGTGCCAGTCACGGCAGGCAAGCTTTCTTT.

The sample holds one count of this clonotype. The chain links TRBV5-4 to TRBJ2-3; D remains ambiguous. Looked up from germline, CDR1 is SGHNT and CDR2 is YYREEE (reference sequence). V dropped 0 bases and J dropped 1 base, with 6 bases sitting between them. The CDR3 covers 14 residues. The CDR3 nucleotides read TGTGCCAGCAGCTTGGTCCGCGGCACAGATACGCAGTATTTT. Amino acids: CASSLVRGTDTQYF.

V is TRBV7-2 and J is TRBJ1-2, with D unclear. Germline-derived CDR1 and CDR2 are SGHTA and FQGNSA. The length of the CDR3 is 13 residues. The V gene lost 3 bases and the J gene lost 5 bases, with 10 bases spanning the gap. The CDR3 protein is CASSFATKYGYTF. The CDR3 coding sequence is TGTGCCAGCAGCTTTGCGACAAAATATGGCTACACCTTC.

The rearrangement joins TRBV7-2 to TRBJ2-2; TRBD1 agrees at 7 bases. The J segment lost 3 bases and the V segment lost 9 bases, leaving 7 bases of the junction unmatched. Germline values: CDR1 SGHTA, CDR2 FQGNSA. The CDR3 is made up of 14 amino acids. The CDR3 nucleotides are TGTGCCAGTACGAGGGGGCGCGACACCGGGGAGCTGTTTTTT. Encoded protein: CASTRGRDTGELFF.

The chain couples TRBV20-1 to TRBJ2-5; no firm D call. V gave up 5 bases and J gave up 5 bases, with 9 bases separating them. The CDR3 sequence is 11 residues long. Germline assignment: CDR1 DFQATT and CDR2 SNEGSKA (reference sequence). CDR3 sequence: CSASIGETQYF. In DNA, the CDR3 is TGCAGTGCTTCTATCGGGGAGACCCAGTACTTC.

CDR3 sequence: CASSLGLRGGRQETQYF. DNA of the CDR3: TGTGCCAGCAGCTTGGGTTTGCGGGGGGGTCGCCAAGAGACCCAGTACTTC. The gene calls are TRBV7-3 and TRBJ2-5; the match to TRBD2 covers 9 bases. V was pared by 3 bases and J by 1 base, with 9 bases of the junction left unmatched. CDR1 and CDR2 (germline): SGHTA, FQGTGA. The CDR3 is 17 residues long.

The chain links TRBV19 to TRBJ1-5, with a possible D match to TRBD1 (5 bases). Germline V gene data show CDR1 as LNHDA and CDR2 as SQIVND (reference sequence). This CDR3 region has 15 residues. Trimming stripped 7 bases from V and 2 bases from J, with 15 bases between. CDR3 region: CASTGRVYGNQPQHF. The CDR3 coding sequence is TGTGCCAGTACAGGGAGGGTCTATGGCAATCAGCCCCAGCATTTT.